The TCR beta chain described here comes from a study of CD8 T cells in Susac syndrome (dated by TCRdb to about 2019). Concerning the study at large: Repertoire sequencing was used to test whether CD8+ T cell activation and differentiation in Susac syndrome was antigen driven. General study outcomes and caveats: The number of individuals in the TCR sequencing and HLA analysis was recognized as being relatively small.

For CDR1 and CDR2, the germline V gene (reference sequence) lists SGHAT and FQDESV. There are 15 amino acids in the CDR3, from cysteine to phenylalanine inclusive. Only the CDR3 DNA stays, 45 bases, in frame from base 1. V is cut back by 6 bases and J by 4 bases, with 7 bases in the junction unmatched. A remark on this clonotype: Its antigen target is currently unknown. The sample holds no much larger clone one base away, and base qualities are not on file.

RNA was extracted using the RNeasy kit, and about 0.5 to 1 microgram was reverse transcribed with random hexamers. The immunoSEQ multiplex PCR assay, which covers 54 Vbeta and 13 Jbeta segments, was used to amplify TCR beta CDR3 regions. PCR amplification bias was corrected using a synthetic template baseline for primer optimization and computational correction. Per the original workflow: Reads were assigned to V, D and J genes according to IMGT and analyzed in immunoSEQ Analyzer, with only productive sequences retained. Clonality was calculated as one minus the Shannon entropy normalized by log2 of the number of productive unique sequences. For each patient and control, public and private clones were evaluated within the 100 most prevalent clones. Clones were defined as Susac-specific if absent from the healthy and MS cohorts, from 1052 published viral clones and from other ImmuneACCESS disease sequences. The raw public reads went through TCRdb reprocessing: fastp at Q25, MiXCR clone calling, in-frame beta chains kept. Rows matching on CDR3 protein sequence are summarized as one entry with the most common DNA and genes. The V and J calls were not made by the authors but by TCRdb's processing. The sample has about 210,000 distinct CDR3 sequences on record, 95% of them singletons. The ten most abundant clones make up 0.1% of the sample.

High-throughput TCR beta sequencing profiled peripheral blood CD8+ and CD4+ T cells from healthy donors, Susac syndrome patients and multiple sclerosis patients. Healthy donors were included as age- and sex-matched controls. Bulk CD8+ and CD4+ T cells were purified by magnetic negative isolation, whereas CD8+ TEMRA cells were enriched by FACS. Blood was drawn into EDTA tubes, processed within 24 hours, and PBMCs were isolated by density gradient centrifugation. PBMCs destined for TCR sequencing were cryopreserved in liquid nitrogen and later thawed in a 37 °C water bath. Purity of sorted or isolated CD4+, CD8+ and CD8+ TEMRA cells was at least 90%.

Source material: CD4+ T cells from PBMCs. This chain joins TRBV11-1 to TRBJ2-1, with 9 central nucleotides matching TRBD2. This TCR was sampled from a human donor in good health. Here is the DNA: TGTGCCAGCAGTTCTAGCGGGAATCAGTACAATGAGCAGTTCTTC. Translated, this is CASSSSGNQYNEQFF. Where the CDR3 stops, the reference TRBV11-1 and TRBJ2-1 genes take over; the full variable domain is EAEVAQSPRYKITEKSQAVAFWCDPISGHATLYWYRQILGQGPELLVQFQDESVVDDSQLPKDRFSAERLKGVDSTLKIQPAELGDSAMYLCASSSSGNQYNEQFFGPGTRLTVL.